The 25 T cell receptor beta chains below come from one sample, sequenced in a study of blood T cell repertoires in COVID-19. Sequencing was performed with immunoSEQ multiplex PCR; in TCRdb, only in-frame clones are kept and a portion is missing. Seen here are some 87,000 clones, approximately 88% observed once, and the top ten hold about 3.4%. The sequenced material came from peripheral blood. All receptors derive from a woman in her 70s with acute or convalescent COVID-19.

The chain joins TRBV6-5 to TRBJ1-5; TRBD1 agrees at 7 bases. The CDR3 covers 14 residues. The junction had 6 bases not matched to a gene; V was cut back by 6 bases and J by 4 bases. In germline, CDR1 is MNHEY, CDR2 SVGAGI. The CDR3 loop is CASSTDRKNQPQHF. The CDR3 DNA sequence: TGTGCCAGCAGCACGGACAGGAAAAATCAGCCCCAGCATTTT.

Comments on this clone: A read error may account for a junction end that differs from germline. The chain is built from TRBV24-1 and TRBJ2-1, with TRBD2 matching 9 bases. CDR3 size: 18 residues. The germline CDR1 and CDR2 sequences are KGHDR and SFDVKD. DNA of the CDR3: TGTGCCACCAGTGATCCTAGGGGAGCGGGAGGACCCTACGATGAGCAGTTCTTC. Its protein product is CATSDPRGAGGPYDEQFF.

This clone was recorded only once. This sequence joins TRBV15 and TRBJ2-1; TRBD2 matches 11 bases. CDR3 size: 17 residues. Germline V gene lookup returns CDR1 LNHNV and CDR2 YYDKDF (reference sequence). J lost 8 bases, V lost 0 bases, and 9 bases had no gene match. This CDR3 reads CATSRDLASGRFYEQFF. In nucleotides, the CDR3 is TGTGCCACCAGCAGAGATCTTGCTAGCGGGAGGTTCTATGAGCAGTTCTTC.

In this sample, this clone turned up once. The chain combines TRBV19 with TRBJ2-4; 7 positions agree with TRBD2. The CDR3 runs 15 residues. Germline V gene sequence: CDR1 LNHDA, CDR2 SQIVND (reference sequence). V shed 5 bases, J shed 10 bases, and the junction held 14 bases outside the gene matches. The CDR3 region has the DNA TGTGCCAGTAGTTCGAGAGCGGGACGACAACCGATTCAGTACTTC. As protein: CASSSRAGRQPIQYF.

The chain has TRBV27 and TRBJ2-3; TRBD1 matches 7 bases. The trim removed 4 bases at V and 0 bases at J, leaving 4 bases unmatched. Germline V gene data show CDR1 as MNHEY and CDR2 as SMNVEV (reference sequence). The CDR3 is 15 residues long. The CDR3: CASSWGTASTDTQYF. DNA for the CDR3: TGTGCCAGCAGTTGGGGGACAGCTAGCACAGATACGCAGTATTTT.

CDR3: CASSRRDSSGNTIYF. CDR3 in DNA: TGTGCCAGCAGCCGACGGGACAGCTCCGGAAACACCATATATTTT. The J gene is TRBJ1-3, the V gene TRBV13; 7 bases match TRBD1. CDR3 length: 15 amino acids. Per the germline V gene, CDR1 is PRHDT and CDR2 is FYEKMQ (reference sequence). Trimming at V came to 5 bases and at J to 4 bases, leaving 8 bases not matched to a gene.

Here the CDR3 DNA reads TGTGCCAGCGTGAAAAGTTTTGGGGCGATCTACGAGCAGTACTTC. Protein product: CASVKSFGAIYEQYF. The chain has TRBV6-5 and TRBJ2-7; TRBD1 is a possible D gene (5 bases). Germline loops: CDR1 MNHEY, CDR2 SVGAGI. Trimming shortened V by 8 bases and J by 3 bases, and 20 bases separated the two germline ends. The CDR3 totals 15 residues.

The chain couples TRBV18 to TRBJ1-2; D is ambiguous. Trimming pared 4 bases from V and 7 bases from J, leaving 10 bases between. CDR3 length: 12 amino acids. The V gene's germline CDR1 is KGHSH and CDR2 LQKENI. The CDR3 DNA reads TGTGCCAGCTCACAGAATCCCAGTGGCTACACCTTC. Its protein product is CASSQNPSGYTF.

The chain joins TRBV29-1 to TRBJ2-1; 8 positions match TRBD1. J gave up 5 bases and V 7 bases, and 19 bases lay outside the gene matches. The V gene's germline CDR1 is SQVTM and CDR2 ANQGSEA. There are 17 residues in the CDR3. The CDR3 sequence is CSGQYLFDRGLHNEQFF. CDR3 nucleotides: TGCAGCGGGCAATACCTGTTCGACAGGGGACTCCACAATGAGCAGTTCTTC.

The chain couples TRBV7-2 to TRBJ2-3; TRBD2 matches 7 bases. The CDR3 is 18 amino acids. After removal of 2 bases from V and 0 bases from J, the junction contained 11 bases not matched to a gene. Germline V gene sequence: CDR1 SGHTA, CDR2 FQGNSA. The CDR3 sequence: CASSLSIAGGTSTDTQYF. The CDR3 DNA reads TGTGCCAGCAGCTTATCGATAGCGGGCGGAACTAGCACAGATACGCAGTATTTT.

The chain recombines TRBV4-1 with TRBJ2-5; D call uncertain. Germline V CDR1 and CDR2: MGHRA, YSYEKL. V lost 2 bases and J 4 bases, leaving 8 bases between the germline ends. The CDR3 runs to 13 residues. The CDR3 coding sequence is TGCGCCAGCAGCCAATATGGGCGAGAGACCCAGTACTTC. It translates to CASSQYGRETQYF.

The rearrangement joins TRBV5-1 to TRBJ2-1; tentative D call: TRBD2 (6 bases). The CDR3 contains 16 residues. Germline V gene data show CDR1 as SGHRS and CDR2 as YFSETQ. V was pared by 4 bases and J by 0 bases, with 14 bases between. The CDR3 here is CASSMLTGSSYNEQFF. The DNA for the CDR3 is TGCGCCAGCAGCATGTTAACCGGGAGCTCCTACAATGAGCAGTTCTTC.

This sequence joins TRBV30 and TRBJ2-7; maybe TRBD2 (5 bases). Trimming took 1 base from V and 5 from J, leaving 9 bases between them. This CDR3 comprises 12 residues. Germline V CDR1 and CDR2: GTSNPN, SVGIG (reference sequence). For the CDR3, the DNA is TGTGCCTGGAGTGCAACCGGGAACGAGCAGTACTTC. Its translation is CAWSATGNEQYF.

The CDR3 protein is CASSQDFDRVPTNEKLFF. The DNA of the CDR3 is TGCGCCAGCAGCCAAGATTTCGACAGGGTGCCAACTAATGAAAAACTGTTTTTT. The rearrangement uses TRBV4-1 and TRBJ1-4, with 7 nucleotides matching TRBD1. Germline V gives CDR1 MGHRA, CDR2 YSYEKL. This CDR3 has 18 residues. The V segment lost 0 bases and the J segment 0 bases; nucleotides outside the gene matches: 7.

The chain recombines TRBV5-1 with TRBJ1-2, with 12 bases that match TRBD1. There are 17 residues in the CDR3. V lost 4 bases and J lost 5; bases outside the gene matches: 12. CDR1 SGHRS and CDR2 YFSETQ come from the germline V gene. Here the CDR3 reads CASSRSAGTGGSYGYTF. The CDR3 DNA reads as TGCGCCAGCAGCCGTTCCGCCGGGACAGGGGGCTCGTATGGCTACACCTTC. Using reference TRBV5-1 and TRBJ1-2 for the parts outside the CDR3, the full variable domain is KAGVTQTPRYLIKTRGQQVTLSCSPISGHRSVSWYQQTPGQGLQFLFEYFSETQRNKGNFPGRFSGRQFSNSRSEMNVSTLELGDSALYLCASSRSAGTGGSYGYTFGSGTRLTVV.

The chain links TRBV19 to TRBJ1-5; D might be TRBD1 (6 bases). CDR3 length equals 14 residues. Germline-derived CDR1 and CDR2 are LNHDA and SQIVND (reference sequence). V lost 5 bases and J lost 6, with 14 bases in between. The CDR3 here is CASSQDSSGQPQHF. CDR3 sequence (DNA): TGTGCCAGTAGTCAGGACAGCTCGGGTCAGCCCCAGCATTTT.

The chain joins TRBV30 to TRBJ1-2; 8 bases are shared with TRBD1. The germline gives CDR1 GTSNPN, CDR2 SVGIG (reference sequence). Trimming took 5 bases from V and 4 from J; bases not matched to a gene: 6. The CDR3 consists of 13 residues. CDR3 bases: TGTGCCTGGGGAAAACAGGGGGTCTATGGCTACACCTTC. Its protein is CAWGKQGVYGYTF.

V usage is TRBV3-1 (or the pseudogene TRBV3-2) and J usage is TRBJ2-2; D gene uncertain. CDR1 LGHDT and CDR2 YNNKEL come from the germline V gene (reference sequence). V was cut by 2 bases and J by 6 bases, with 7 bases left in between. CDR3 length equals 13 residues. In DNA, the CDR3 is TGTGCCAGCAGCCAATCCTACGCCGGGGAGCTGTTTTTT. This sequence encodes CASSQSYAGELFF.

The CDR3 DNA reads TGTGCCAGCAGTGAAGACAGGGCTGGCTATGGCTACACCTTC. Translated: CASSEDRAGYGYTF. The chain combines TRBV6-1 with TRBJ1-2, with D possibly TRBD1 on 6 matching bases. V was trimmed by 1 base and J by 4 bases, leaving 10 bases between them. The length of the CDR3 is 14 residues. Germline assignment: CDR1 MNHNS and CDR2 SASEGT.

V usage is TRBV10-3 and J usage is TRBJ2-4, with TRBD2 matching over 13 bases. The CDR3 spans 19 residues. V was clipped by 6 bases and J by 2 bases; unmatched bases: 13. From germline, CDR1 is ENHRY and CDR2 SYGVKD. CDR3 sequence: CAISETSGRTAATKNIQYF. The CDR3 bases are TGTGCCATCAGCGAGACTAGCGGGAGGACGGCGGCGACCAAAAACATTCAGTACTTC.

The chain combines TRBV3-1 (or the pseudogene TRBV3-2) with TRBJ2-1; 9 nucleotides agree with TRBD2. V trimming: 2 bases; J trimming: 1 base; junction bases outside the gene matches: 12. This CDR3 spans 19 amino acids. Germline V gene data show CDR1 as LGHDT and CDR2 as YNNKEL (reference sequence). The CDR3 protein is CASSQSTSGPYGSYNEQFF. CDR3 sequence (DNA): TGTGCCAGCAGCCAATCGACTAGCGGACCATACGGGTCCTACAATGAGCAGTTCTTC.

J is TRBJ2-1 and V is TRBV10-2; perhaps TRBD2 as D (6 bases). Germline V gene lookup returns CDR1 WSHSY and CDR2 SAAADI. The CDR3 sequence is 13 residues long. V was cut by 6 bases and J by 5 bases, with 11 bases left in between. The CDR3 loop is CASSGTLNNEQFF. The CDR3 nucleotides read TGCGCCAGCAGCGGGACTTTAAACAATGAGCAGTTCTTC.

In its sample, this clone was seen once. The rearrangement uses TRBV5-1 and TRBJ1-6, with D tentatively TRBD1 (6 bases). Trimming left V 4 bases short and J 7 bases short, with 18 bases between. Germline assignment: CDR1 SGHRS and CDR2 YFSETQ. The CDR3 consists of 16 residues. In DNA, the CDR3 is TGCGCCAGCAGCCCAGACAGGAACGCCAGGAATTCACCCCTCCACTTT. Its translation is CASSPDRNARNSPLHF. Drawing the rest from reference TRBV5-1 and TRBJ1-6, the complete variable domain is KAGVTQTPRYLIKTRGQQVTLSCSPISGHRSVSWYQQTPGQGLQFLFEYFSETQRNKGNFPGRFSGRQFSNSRSEMNVSTLELGDSALYLCASSPDRNARNSPLHFGNGTRLTVT.

The chain is built from TRBV27 and TRBJ1-2; D remains unclear. CDR1 and CDR2 from the germline V gene are MNHEY and SMNVEV (reference sequence). Between the trimmed V and J ends, which lost 5 bases and 4 bases, there was a span of 8 bases. This CDR3 has 12 residues. The CDR3 loop reads CASSSGIYGYTF. The DNA for the CDR3 is TGTGCCAGCAGTAGCGGGATCTATGGCTACACCTTC.

The gene calls are TRBV2 and TRBJ1-5; TRBD1 is a possible D gene (5 bases). V lost 0 bases and J lost 4, with 10 bases in between. The CDR3 runs to 15 residues. Germline V CDR1 and CDR2: SNHLY, FYNNEI. The CDR3 bases are TGTGCCAGCAGTGAAGCACGGCAGGGTAATCAGCCCCAGCATTTT. This encodes CASSEARQGNQPQHF.